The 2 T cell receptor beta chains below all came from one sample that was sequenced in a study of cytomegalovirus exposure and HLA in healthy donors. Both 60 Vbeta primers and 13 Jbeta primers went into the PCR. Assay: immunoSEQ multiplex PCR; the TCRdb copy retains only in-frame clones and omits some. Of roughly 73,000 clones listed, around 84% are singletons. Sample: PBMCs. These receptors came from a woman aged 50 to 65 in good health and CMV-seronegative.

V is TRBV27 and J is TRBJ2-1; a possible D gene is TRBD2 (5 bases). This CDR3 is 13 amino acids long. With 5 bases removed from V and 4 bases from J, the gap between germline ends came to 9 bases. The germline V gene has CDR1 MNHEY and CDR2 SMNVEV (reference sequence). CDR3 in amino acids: CASSGLRYNEQFF. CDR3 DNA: TGTGCCAGCAGTGGACTTAGATACAATGAGCAGTTCTTC.

DNA of the CDR3: TGTGCCAGCAGCCAAACCCCCCGGGGGGGGCTGGGTTCACCCCTCCACTTT. Encoded protein: CASSQTPRGGLGSPLHF. The chain employs TRBV4-2 and TRBJ1-6; a weak D match, TRBD1 (6 bases). Germline CDR1 is LGHNA and CDR2 is YNFKEQ. The ends were cut back, 2 bases at V and 9 bases at J, with 20 bases in the middle. The CDR3 has 17 amino acids.